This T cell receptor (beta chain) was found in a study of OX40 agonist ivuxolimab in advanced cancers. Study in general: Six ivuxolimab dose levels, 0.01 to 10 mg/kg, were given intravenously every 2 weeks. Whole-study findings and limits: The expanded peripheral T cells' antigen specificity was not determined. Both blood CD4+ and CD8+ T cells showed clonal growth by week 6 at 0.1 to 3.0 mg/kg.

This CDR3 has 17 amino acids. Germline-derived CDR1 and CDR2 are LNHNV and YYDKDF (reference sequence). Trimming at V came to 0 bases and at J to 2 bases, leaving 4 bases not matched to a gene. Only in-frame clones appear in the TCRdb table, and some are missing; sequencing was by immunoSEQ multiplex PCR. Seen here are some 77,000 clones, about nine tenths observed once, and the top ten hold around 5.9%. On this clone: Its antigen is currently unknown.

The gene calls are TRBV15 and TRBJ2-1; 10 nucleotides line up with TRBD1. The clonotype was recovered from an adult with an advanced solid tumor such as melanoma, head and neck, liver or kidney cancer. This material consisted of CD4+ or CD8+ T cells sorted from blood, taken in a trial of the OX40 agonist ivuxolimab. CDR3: CATSRDPGTGAYNEQFF. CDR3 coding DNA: TGTGCCACCAGCAGAGATCCAGGGACAGGGGCCTACAATGAGCAGTTCTTC.